This T cell receptor (beta chain) was profiled in a study of blood T cell repertoires in COVID-19 (TCRdb year 2020). For the wider study: Collaborator samples came from the United States, Italy and Spain and covered acute and convalescent phases of COVID-19. A freely available public database, intended as a resource for researchers studying the immune response to SARS-CoV-2, is where the repertoires were released. Deeply sampled blood TCRbeta repertoires from subjects exposed to, actively infected with, or recovered from COVID-19 were included in the dataset. Where available, HLA class I and class II types were obtained from metadata supplied by the sample provider rather than from assay-based typing. Sample metadata almost always included a de-identified subject ID, COVID-19 status, age in years and sex. The material from the prospective study consisted of cDNA or gDNA derived from T cells, B-cell-depleted T cells, or PBMCs. Samples came from the ongoing ImmuneRACE study (first 160 participants) plus 1,254 subjects from 6 global collaborators.

Whole blood was collected in K2EDTA tubes by collaborating institutions according to the institutions' own protocols. For TCRbeta analysis, collaborators shipped samples as frozen whole blood, isolated PBMCs, or DNA extracted from either of those sample types. Here is what the overall study found, with its caveats: The quantity of clinical and demographic metadata differed by source and by participant and was supplied without curation.

TCRbeta CDR3 regions were amplified from genomic DNA using the immunoSEQ Assay, a bias-controlled multiplex PCR. The source study handled its data this way. Within the assay, amplification of reference gene primers was used to estimate how many nucleated cells each sample contained. To quantify the absolute abundance of each unique TCRbeta CDR3 rearrangement, sequence reads were collapsed and filtered. For each sample, productive Simpson clonality was calculated by taking the square root of Simpson's diversity index across productive rearrangements. TCRdb provides this immuneACCESS table in a form limited to in-frame rearrangements. Some clones are lacking; in checked studies, under half of them reflect an unresolved V gene, and why the rest are absent is not known. Clonal size and the V and J genes are those of that table, whereas D and trimming came from the DNA. The sample contains over 150,000 clones, roughly 93% of them found a single time. Jointly, the top ten make up less than 2.5% of the sample.

The CDR3 sequence holds 15 residues, the cysteine and phenylalanine included. Solely the CDR3 DNA is kept, with 45 bases framed from the first base. The germline V end is reduced by 2 bases and the J end by 6 bases; junction bases left unmatched: 10. CDR1 and CDR2 are drawn from the germline V gene: SGHRS, YFSETQ. Comments on this clone: This clone's antigen is unknown. Per-base quality was not reported, and no clone a single base away is much larger than it.

This sequence was found in a man aged 18 to 30 with acute or convalescent COVID-19. The V and J genes are TRBV5-1 and TRBJ1-1, and 7 junction bases match TRBD1. Sequencing was carried out using peripheral blood. The CDR3: CASSLGGYSKAEAFF. The DNA sequence is TGCGCCAGCAGCTTAGGGGGCTACTCGAAGGCTGAAGCTTTCTTT.